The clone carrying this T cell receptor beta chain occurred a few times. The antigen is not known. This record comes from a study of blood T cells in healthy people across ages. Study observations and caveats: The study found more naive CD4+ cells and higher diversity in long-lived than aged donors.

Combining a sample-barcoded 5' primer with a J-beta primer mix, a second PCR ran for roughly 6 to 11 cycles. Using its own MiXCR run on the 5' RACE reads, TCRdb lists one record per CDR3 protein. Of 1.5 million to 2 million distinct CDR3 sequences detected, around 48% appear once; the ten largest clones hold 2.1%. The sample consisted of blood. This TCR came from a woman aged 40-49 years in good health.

In nucleotides, the CDR3 is TGTGCCAGCAGCACGAATGAGGGGGCTTACAATGAGCAGTTCTTC. It codes for CASSTNEGAYNEQFF. The J gene is TRBJ2-1, the V gene TRBV12-3 or TRBV12-4; TRBD1 matches 7 bases. The CDR3 length is 15 residues. V was clipped by 6 bases and J by 4 bases; unmatched bases: 9.